This T cell receptor (beta chain) derives from a study of blood T cell repertoires in COVID-19. The junction had 18 bases not matched to a gene; V was cut back by 1 base and J by 2 bases. The CDR3 covers 21 residues. The germline V gene encodes CDR1 LGHDT and CDR2 YNNKEL (reference sequence). Participants came from about two dozen US areas, aged about 18 to 100 years. Cohort placement rested on clinical history that participants reported themselves. During the 2 weeks before they entered the study, exposed participants had met someone with a PCR-confirmed or clinician-diagnosed COVID-19 case. Profiled with immunoSEQ multiplex PCR; TCRdb holds only in-frame clones, not every one. The sample shows hundreds of thousands of clones, less than 85% of them seen only once.

The chain carries TRBV3-1 (or the pseudogene TRBV3-2) and TRBJ2-1; 9 bases are a match to TRBD2. Sequenced sample: PBMCs or T cells enriched from blood (not recorded which). The TCR was taken from a woman aged 30 to 39 who had been exposed to COVID-19. This chain's CDR3 is CASSQVWGTENCGRAYNEQFF. DNA of the CDR3: TGTGCCAGCAGCCAAGTATGGGGAACGGAGAATTGCGGGAGGGCCTACAATGAGCAGTTCTTC.